This T cell receptor beta chain derives from a study of human T cells and chemical hapten exposure. Study-level information: In the roughly 24-week study, patients were dosed weekly with diphenylcyclopropenone on the scalp throughout.

Germline CDR1 and CDR2: SGHTA and FQGNSA. This CDR3 spans 15 amino acids. The V end was cut by 3 bases, the J end by 0 bases, with 12 bases between. TCRdb itself ran the RACE reads through MiXCR, one entry per CDR3 protein. In the table there are about 54,000 distinct CDR3 sequences, around 9.4% of which are singletons. Time point specified: patch test 2, 6 weeks after DPC sensitization. This sample's treatment: therapeutic diphenylcyclopropenone sensitization with weekly scalp DPC. This clonotype appeared a few times. V usage is TRBV7-2 and J usage is TRBJ2-7; D possibly matches TRBD1 or TRBD2 (7 bases each). The sequence came from a woman aged 50 to 60 with alopecia areata. Some clones in this sample may be carry-over from other donors' samples. Sequencing used whole blood, obtained in connection with sensitization to the hapten diphenylcyclopropenone (DPC). CDR3 region: CASSLGGGLSYEQYF. The CDR3 region has the DNA TGTGCCAGCAGCTTGGGAGGGGGCCTCTCCTACGAGCAGTACTTC.